Listed below are T cell receptor beta chains from one sample, sequenced in a study of preoperative IRX-2 immunotherapy in early breast cancer. Clones were read by immunoSEQ multiplex PCR, and TCRdb kept only the in-frame ones, dropping some. Here the sample spans around 88,000 clones, 86% being singletons. The material was tumor tissue, obtained after IRX-2 immunotherapy. These receptors all stem from a human donor with breast cancer. The CDR3 runs from the conserved cysteine through the conserved F or W. The D gene is left open where the match is weak. Size is stated for part of the rows, as once, few or many counts, or as a class when the clone is expanded.

TRBJ2-7 TRBV14 NA NA CASSQAGAYEQYF TGTGCCAGCAGCCAAGCGGGTGCATACGAGCAGTACTTC
TRBJ1-6 TRBV14 NA NA CASSQNSPLHF TGTGCCAGCAGCCAAAATTCACCCCTCCACTTT
TRBJ1-1 TRBV28 NA once CASSLEGLYQAFF TGTGCCAGCAGTTTGGAAGGGCTCTACCAAGCTTTCTTT
TRBJ2-1 TRBV5-1 NA NA CASSLEGGTYNEQFF TGCGCCAGCAGCTTGGAGGGCGGAACCTACAATGAGCAGTTCTTC
TRBJ1-5 TRBV28 NA NA CASLGGTQNQPQHF TGTGCCAGCCTAGGGGGGACTCAGAATCAGCCCCAGCATTTT
TRBJ2-1 TRBV30 NA NA CAWRGSYNEQFF TGTGCCTGGAGGGGATCCTACAATGAGCAGTTCTTC
TRBJ1-2 TRBV28 NA NA CASSPGDLYSYGYTF TGTGCCAGCAGCCCAGGGGATCTATATTCGTATGGCTACACCTTC
TRBJ1-1 TRBV15 NA NA CATSRVVGDTEAFF TGTGCCACCAGCAGAGTCGTGGGGGACACTGAAGCTTTCTTT
TRBJ1-6 TRBV7-1 NA NA CASSRPGDHNSPLHF TGTGCCAGCAGCCGCCCTGGGGATCATAATTCACCCCTCCACTTT
TRBJ1-1 TRBV7-1 NA NA CASRGQGVNTEAFF TGTGCCAGCAGAGGCCAGGGAGTGAACACTGAAGCTTTCTTT
TRBJ2-7 TRBV5-1 TRBD1 NA CASSLGTGSTYEQYF TGCGCCAGCAGCTTGGGGACAGGGTCTACCTACGAGCAGTACTTC
TRBJ1-1 TRBV5-1 NA few CASSLEGLDTEAFF TGCGCCAGCAGCTTGGAAGGGTTGGACACTGAAGCTTTCTTT
TRBJ1-5 TRBV6-8 NA NA CASSDWALQPQHF TGTGCCAGCAGTGACTGGGCCCTACAGCCCCAGCATTTT
TRBJ1-2 TRBV30 TRBD1 NA CAWSLGGSYGYTF TGTGCCTGGAGTTTAGGGGGCTCCTATGGCTACACCTTC
TRBJ1-1 TRBV19 NA NA CASSRTVGLPTNTEAFF TGTGCCAGTAGTAGGACGGTGGGACTCCCTACAAACACTGAAGCTTTCTTT
TRBJ2-3 TRBV22-1 NA NA CASSSPPTDTQYF TGTGCCAGCAGTTCTCCTCCAACAGATACGCAGTATTTT
TRBJ1-1 TRBV5-1 NA NA CASSLAGGGTEAFF TGCGCCAGCAGCTTGGCGGGAGGAGGTACTGAAGCTTTCTTT
TRBJ1-5 TRBV19 TRBD1 NA CASREQGWDNQPQHF TGTGCCAGTAGAGAACAGGGGTGGGACAATCAGCCCCAGCATTTT
TRBJ1-5 TRBV19 NA NA CASSITRDNQPQHF TGTGCCAGTAGTATTACCAGGGACAATCAGCCCCAGCATTTT
TRBJ2-4 TRBV10-2 TRBD2 NA CASSESGGGNTQYF TGCGCCAGCAGTGAGTCGGGCGGGGGAAACACTCAGTACTTC
TRBJ2-7 TRBV6-8 TRBD2 NA CASRDEYSGRASGEQYF TGTGCCAGCAGGGACGAGTATAGCGGGAGGGCCTCTGGGGAGCAGTACTTC
TRBJ2-1 TRBV19 NA NA CATTDYNEQFF TGTGCCACCACAGATTACAATGAGCAGTTCTTC
TRBJ2-7 TRBV28 NA few CASSLAPSSYEQYF TGTGCCAGCAGTCTAGCTCCTAGCTCCTACGAGCAGTACTTC
TRBJ1-1 TRBV6-8 NA NA CATFSAGYTEAFF TGTGCCACCTTTTCAGCCGGATACACTGAAGCTTTCTTT
TRBJ2-1 TRBV22-1 NA NA CASISGTSGRRNEQFF TGTGCCAGCATCTCCGGGACTAGCGGGAGAAGGAATGAGCAGTTCTTC
TRBJ1-2 TRBV28 NA NA CASSSPDRWYGYTF TGTGCCAGCAGTTCCCCCGACAGGTGGTATGGCTACACCTTC
TRBJ2-7 TRBV5-1 TRBD1 NA CASRSGTVPYEQYF TGCGCCAGCAGGTCCGGGACAGTACCCTACGAGCAGTACTTC
TRBJ1-5 TRBV11-3 TRBD1 NA CASSFGQGGQPQHF TGTGCCAGCAGCTTCGGACAGGGTGGGCAGCCCCAGCATTTT
TRBJ2-7 TRBV28 NA NA CASMRAGYEQYF TGTGCCAGCATGAGGGCAGGGTACGAGCAGTACTTC
TRBJ1-1 TRBV30 NA NA CAWSVWGPAPEAFF TGTGCCTGGAGTGTTTGGGGCCCCGCTCCTGAAGCTTTCTTT
TRBJ1-4 TRBV6-8 TRBD1 NA CASSSDRGTEKLFF TGTGCCAGCAGTTCCGACAGGGGTACTGAAAAACTGTTTTTT
TRBJ2-6 TRBV18 TRBD1 NA CASSPTSGQGSSGANVLTF TGTGCCAGCTCACCAACGTCGGGACAGGGGAGCTCTGGGGCCAACGTCCTGACTTTC
TRBJ2-1 TRBV11-3 TRBD2 few CASSMTAGVGNEQFF TGTGCCAGCAGCATGACGGCGGGAGTGGGAAATGAGCAGTTCTTC
TRBJ1-2 TRBV30 TRBD1 NA CAWSLDRGRNGYTF TGTGCCTGGAGTCTGGACAGGGGAAGGAATGGCTACACCTTC
TRBJ2-7 TRBV10-1 NA NA CASSESGDYEQYF TGCGCCAGCAGTGAGTCGGGAGACTACGAGCAGTACTTC
TRBJ1-1 TRBV11-3 NA NA CASSLGAIGTEAFF TGTGCCAGCAGCTTGGGCGCGATTGGTACTGAAGCTTTCTTT
TRBJ2-1 TRBV7-7 NA NA CASSLGATFNNEQFF TGTGCCAGCAGCTTAGGGGCGACTTTCAACAATGAGCAGTTCTTC
TRBJ2-1 TRBV19 NA NA CASSRFSREQFF TGTGCCAGTAGTCGTTTTTCCCGGGAGCAGTTCTTC
TRBJ2-5 TRBV6-7 NA NA CASSKGETQYF TGTGCCAGCTCTAAGGGGGAGACCCAGTACTTC
TRBJ1-3 TRBV14 NA NA CASSQEGPGRGNTIYF TGTGCCAGCAGCCAAGAGGGCCCGGGACGGGGAAACACCATATATTTT
TRBJ1-4 TRBV5-1 NA NA CASSFGNRNEKLFF TGCGCCAGCAGCTTCGGGAACAGGAATGAAAAACTGTTTTTT
TRBJ2-5 TRBV28 TRBD1 NA CASSSVGGQQETQYF TGTGCCAGCAGTTCAGTAGGGGGACAGCAAGAGACCCAGTACTTC